This T cell receptor beta chain was retrieved from a study of cytomegalovirus exposure and HLA in healthy donors. Study-wide findings and caveats: Common viral pathogens seemed, in a later analysis, to connect with several of the most significant clusters. Later on, a genetic analysis was performed. It linked a missense variant in DCLRE1C with V- and J-gene trimming of TCR beta.

Vbeta (60) and Jbeta (13) primers were used in the PCR. TCRdb keeps only in-frame clones here, not all; method: immunoSEQ multiplex PCR. The sample lists 150,000 to 180,000 clones, about 80% seen once, with 10% to 15% in the top ten. These donors counted as nominally healthy when sampled, but unrecorded immune exposures were likely. This clone occurred once. Its antigen is still unknown. Germline assignment: CDR1 SGHTA and CDR2 FQGNSA. J lost 3 bases, V lost 5 bases, and 6 bases had no gene match. The CDR3 length is 15 residues. The material sequenced was PBMCs. The TCR comes from a man aged 25 to 40 in good health and CMV-seropositive. The rearrangement joins TRBV7-2 to TRBJ2-3; 9 nucleotides line up with TRBD1. CDR3 coding DNA: TGTGCCAGCAGCCATGGGACAGGGAAGACAGATACGCAGTATTTT. Protein: CASSHGTGKTDTQYF.